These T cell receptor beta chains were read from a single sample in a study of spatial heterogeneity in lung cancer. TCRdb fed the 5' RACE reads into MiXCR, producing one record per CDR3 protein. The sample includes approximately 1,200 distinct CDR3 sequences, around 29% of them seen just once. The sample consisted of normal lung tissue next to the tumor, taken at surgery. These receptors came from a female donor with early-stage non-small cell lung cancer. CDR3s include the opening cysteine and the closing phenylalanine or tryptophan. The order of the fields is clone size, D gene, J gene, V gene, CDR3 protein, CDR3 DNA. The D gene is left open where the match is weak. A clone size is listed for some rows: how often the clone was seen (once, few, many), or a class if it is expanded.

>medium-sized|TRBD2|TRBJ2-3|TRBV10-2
CASSEGGLAGGGAQYF
TGCGCCAGCAGTGAAGGAGGGCTAGCGGGCGGTGGGGCGCAGTATTTT
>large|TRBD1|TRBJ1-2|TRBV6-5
CASRKPSTGDGYTF
TGTGCCAGCAGGAAACCCTCTACAGGGGATGGCTACACCTTC
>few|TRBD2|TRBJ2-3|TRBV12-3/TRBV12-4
CASSLYPPAGSTDTQYF
TGTGCCAGCAGTTTATACCCCCCAGCGGGAAGCACAGATACGCAGTATTTT
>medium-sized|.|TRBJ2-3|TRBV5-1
CASRSTDTQYF
TGCGCCAGCAGGAGCACAGATACGCAGTATTTT
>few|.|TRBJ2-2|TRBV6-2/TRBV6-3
CASKEDTGELFF
TGTGCCAGTAAAGAGGACACCGGGGAGCTGTTTTTT
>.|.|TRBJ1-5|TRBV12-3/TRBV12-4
CASSLRGIGNQPQHF
TGTGCCAGCAGTTTAAGGGGTATCGGCAATCAGCCCCAGCATTTT
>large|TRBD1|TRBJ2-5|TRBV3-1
CASSLRDRGQETQYF
TGTGCCAGCAGCCTCCGGGACAGGGGGCAAGAGACCCAGTACTTC
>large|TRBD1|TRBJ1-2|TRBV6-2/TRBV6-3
CASSTTRDRGGGYTF
TGTGCCAGCAGTACTACGAGGGACAGGGGAGGTGGCTACACCTTC
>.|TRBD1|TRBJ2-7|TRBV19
CASSTRGPVYEQYF
TGTGCCAGTAGTACGAGGGGGCCGGTCTACGAGCAGTACTTC
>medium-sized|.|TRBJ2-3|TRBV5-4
CASSPDSRTDTQYF
TGTGCCAGCAGCCCGGACAGCCGCACAGATACGCAGTATTTT
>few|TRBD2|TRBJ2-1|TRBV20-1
CSACCPAGGPNEQFF
TGCAGTGCTTGCTGTCCCGCGGGAGGGCCGAATGAGCAGTTCTTC
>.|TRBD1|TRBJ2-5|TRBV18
CASSPGQRETQYF
TGTGCCAGCTCGCCGGGACAGCGAGAGACCCAGTACTTC
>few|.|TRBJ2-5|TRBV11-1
CASSPRWIQETQYF
TGTGCCAGCAGCCCGAGGTGGATCCAAGAGACCCAGTACTTC
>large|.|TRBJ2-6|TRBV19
CASSMGQASGANVLTF
TGTGCCAGTAGTATGGGACAAGCATCTGGGGCCAACGTCCTGACTTTC
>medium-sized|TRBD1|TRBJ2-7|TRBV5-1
CASSREQGAGEQYF
TGCGCCAGCAGCAGAGAACAGGGGGCAGGCGAGCAGTACTTC
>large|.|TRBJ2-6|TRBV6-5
CATRPPGLSGANVLTF
TGTGCCACCAGGCCGCCAGGTCTCTCTGGGGCCAACGTCCTGACTTTC
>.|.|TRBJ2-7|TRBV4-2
CASSQGFEQYF
TGTGCCAGCAGCCAAGGTTTCGAGCAGTACTTC
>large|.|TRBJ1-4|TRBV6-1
CASSDIAGALFF
TGTGCCAGCAGTGATATAGCGGGGGCCCTGTTTTTT
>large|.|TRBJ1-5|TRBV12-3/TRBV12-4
CASSAGTANQPQHF
TGTGCCAGCAGTGCGGGGACGGCAAATCAGCCCCAGCATTTT
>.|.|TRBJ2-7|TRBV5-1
CASSLGGRNRYEQYF
TGCGCCAGCAGCTTGGGGGGACGGAATAGATACGAGCAGTACTTC
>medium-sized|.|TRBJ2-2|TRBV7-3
CASSVPNTGELFF
TGTGCCAGCAGCGTCCCAAACACCGGGGAGCTGTTTTTT
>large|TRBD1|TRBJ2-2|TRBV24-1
CATSDTPAVSTGGGYTGELFF
TGTGCCACCAGTGATACGCCAGCAGTCAGTACAGGGGGTGGCTACACCGGGGAGCTGTTTTTT
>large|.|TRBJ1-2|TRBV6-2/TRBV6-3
CASSPDGRGRGYTF
TGTGCCAGCAGCCCGGACGGGAGAGGACGGGGCTACACCTTC
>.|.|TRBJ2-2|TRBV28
CAGGSLNTGELFF
TGTGCCGGTGGGTCCTTGAACACCGGGGAGCTGTTTTTT
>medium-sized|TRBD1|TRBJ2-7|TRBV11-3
CASSLRGGAVYEQYF
TGTGCCAGCAGCTTGCGAGGGGGCGCGGTTTACGAGCAGTACTTC
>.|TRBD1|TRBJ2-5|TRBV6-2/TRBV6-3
CASTTDRAETQYF
TGTGCCAGCACTACCGACAGGGCGGAGACCCAGTACTTC
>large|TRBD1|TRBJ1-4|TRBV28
CASRTGVREKLFF
TGTGCCAGCAGGACAGGGGTCCGGGAAAAACTGTTTTTT
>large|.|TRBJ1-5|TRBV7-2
CATPGFSNQPQHF
TGTGCCACCCCGGGATTTTCCAATCAGCCCCAGCATTTT
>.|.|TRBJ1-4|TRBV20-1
CSVEEEEGKLFF
TGCAGTGTAGAGGAAGAAGAAGGAAAACTGTTTTTT
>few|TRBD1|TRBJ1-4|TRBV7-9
CASSLGQGENEKLFF
TGTGCCAGCAGCTTAGGACAGGGGGAAAATGAAAAACTGTTTTTT
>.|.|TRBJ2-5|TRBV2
CASSGPRRETQYF
TGTGCCAGCAGTGGGCCTCGCCGGGAGACCCAGTACTTC
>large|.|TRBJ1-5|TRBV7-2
CASSSFGQPQHF
TGTGCCAGCAGCTCCTTCGGTCAGCCCCAGCATTTT